These 24 T cell receptor beta chains were sequenced from one sample in a study of cytomegalovirus exposure and HLA in healthy donors. Use of 60 Vbeta and 13 Jbeta primers characterized the PCR. Some clones are missing from TCRdb's copy, which holds only in-frame ones; the method was immunoSEQ multiplex PCR. The sample comprises 150,000 to 200,000 clones, 80% of which are singletons, and roughly 2% rests with the top ten. The sequenced sample was PBMCs. The source is a human donor in good health.

This chain joins TRBV29-1 and TRBJ1-2, with TRBD1 matching 7 bases. There are 13 residues in the CDR3. V lost 6 bases and J lost 7; bases outside the gene matches: 11. CDR1 SQVTM and CDR2 ANQGSEA come from the germline V gene. The CDR3 DNA sequence: TGCAGCGTGAGCGACAGGGAGGCGGGTGGCTACACCTTC. Its protein is CSVSDREAGGYTF.

V is TRBV7-6 and J is TRBJ2-5; 9 bases map to TRBD1. After removal of 0 bases from V and 4 bases from J, the junction contained 3 bases not matched to a gene. The CDR3 runs to 15 residues. In germline, CDR1 is SGHVS, CDR2 FNYEAQ. This CDR3 is CASSLAHRGLETQYF. In nucleotides, the CDR3 is TGTGCCAGCAGCTTAGCCCACAGGGGGCTAGAGACCCAGTACTTC.

This chain joins TRBV7-8 and TRBJ2-7; D is ambiguous. Trimming left V 6 bases short and J 4 bases short, with 10 bases between. CDR1 SGHVS and CDR2 FQNEAQ come from the germline V gene. The CDR3 sequence is 12 residues long. The CDR3 sequence is CASSPSRYEQYF. The CDR3 DNA reads TGTGCCAGCAGTCCGAGTAGATACGAGCAGTACTTC.

V and J are TRBV7-9 and TRBJ1-6, with D uncertain. The CDR3 sequence is 15 residues long. The V end lost 1 base, the J end lost 8 bases, and 12 bases lay between the germline ends. CDR1 is SEHNR, CDR2 FQNEAQ, per germline (reference sequence). The CDR3 here is CASSLDGLSYSPLHF. The CDR3 region has the DNA TGTGCCAGCAGCTTAGATGGGCTCAGTTATTCACCCCTCCACTTT.

This clone was counted between two and nine times. The rearrangement uses TRBV10-2 and TRBJ2-1; TRBD2 is a possible D gene (5 bases). CDR3 length: 16 amino acids. Germline V gene lookup returns CDR1 WSHSY and CDR2 SAAADI. Trimming removed 3 bases at V and 6 bases at J, with 18 bases between. The CDR3 DNA reads TGCGCCAGCAGTGACCATTTACTAGGGTTAGGCAATGAGCAGTTCTTC. Protein product: CASSDHLLGLGNEQFF.

This clone was counted between two and nine times. The V and J genes are TRBV5-4 and TRBJ2-1; possibly TRBD2 for D (6 bases). The germline V gene encodes CDR1 SGHNT and CDR2 YYREEE (reference sequence). Trimming removed 1 base at V and 4 bases at J, with 9 bases between. This CDR3 comprises 14 residues. CDR3 sequence: CASSLRETYNEQFF. In nucleotides, the CDR3 is TGTGCCAGCAGCTTGCGGGAGACTTACAATGAGCAGTTCTTC.

The genes are TRBV28 and TRBJ1-6; 8 bases match TRBD1. Germline CDR1 reads MDHEN; CDR2 reads SYDVKM. The CDR3 extends over 15 amino acids. Unmatched junction bases numbered 5, after V lost 7 bases and J lost 3 bases. For the CDR3, the DNA is TGTGCCAGCACTGAGGGACAGGTCTATAATTCACCCCTCCACTTT. This translates into CASTEGQVYNSPLHF.

V gene TRBV5-8 combines with J gene TRBJ2-5; 9 positions agree with TRBD2. V lost 0 bases to trimming and J lost 1 base; unmatched junction nucleotides: 1. This CDR3 comprises 15 residues. Germline-derived CDR1 and CDR2 are SGHTS and YDEGEE. CDR3 coding DNA: TGTGCCAGCAGCTTGGGTAGCGGGGGCCAAGAGACCCAGTACTTC. Encoded protein: CASSLGSGGQETQYF.

V usage is TRBV27 and J usage is TRBJ2-3; unclear D gene. V gave up 3 bases and J gave up 4 bases, with 5 bases separating them. Germline CDR1 is MNHEY and CDR2 is SMNVEV (reference sequence). The CDR3 loop spans 12 amino acids. The CDR3 DNA is TGTGCCAGCAGTTTTTCTGCAGATACGCAGTATTTT. Its translation: CASSFSADTQYF.

The sample holds a few counts of this clone. This rearrangement joins TRBV7-9 to TRBJ2-6; TRBD2 might be the D (5 bases). The V end was cut by 5 bases, the J end by 5 bases, with 10 bases between. This CDR3 region has 14 residues. Germline V gene data show CDR1 as SEHNR and CDR2 as FQNEAQ (reference sequence). In DNA, the CDR3 is TGTGCCAGCAGCGCCGCCGGGAGGGCCAACGTCCTGACTTTC. It codes for CASSAAGRANVLTF.

This chain uses TRBV6-6 with TRBJ1-4; D may be TRBD1 (5 bases). Trimming stripped 2 bases from V and 2 bases from J, with 12 bases between. Germline V gene data show CDR1 as MNHNY and CDR2 as SVGAGI (reference sequence). The CDR3 covers 16 residues. The CDR3 is CASSYMLDMTNEKLFF. In nucleotides, the CDR3 is TGTGCCAGCAGTTACATGTTGGACATGACTAATGAAAAACTGTTTTTT.

The chain joins TRBV7-2 to TRBJ2-7; maybe TRBD1 (6 bases). Germline CDR1 and CDR2: SGHTA and FQGNSA. Deletions cut 3 bases from V and 8 bases from J, with 11 bases between. The CDR3 is 12 residues long. The CDR3 DNA sequence: TGTGCCAGCAGCTTCCCTGGACAGCAGCAGTACTTC. Its translation is CASSFPGQQQYF.

The chain carries TRBV7-6 and TRBJ2-1; a possible D gene is TRBD2 (6 bases). The V and J ends lost 0 bases and 0 bases respectively, with 15 bases between them. The CDR3 has 18 amino acids. Germline loops: CDR1 SGHVS, CDR2 FNYEAQ. This CDR3 reads CASSLALVAGSSYNEQFF. CDR3 coding DNA: TGTGCCAGCAGCTTAGCGCTAGTCGCGGGGAGCTCCTACAATGAGCAGTTCTTC.

This clone has a handful of counts. The chain has TRBV5-4 and TRBJ1-2, with 8 bases that match TRBD1. V was clipped by 4 bases and J by 7 bases; unmatched bases: 6. The CDR3 has 13 residues. CDR1 is SGHNT and CDR2 is YYREEE in the germline V gene (reference sequence). The CDR3, as DNA: TGTGCCAGCAGCCAGACAGGGGTGGGTGGCTACACCTTC. Translating gives CASSQTGVGGYTF.

CDR3 sequence reads: CASSPSLTGGNSPLHF. CDR3 nucleotides: TGCGCCAGCAGCCCTAGTTTAACGGGGGGCAATTCACCCCTCCACTTT. The chain is built from TRBV5-1 and TRBJ1-6, with a weak D call TRBD1 (6 bases). Germline CDR1 reads SGHRS; CDR2 reads YFSETQ. The CDR3 has 16 residues. With 4 bases removed from V and 7 bases from J, the gap between germline ends came to 18 bases.

The chain couples TRBV6-1 to TRBJ1-2; D unresolved. Germline assignment: CDR1 MNHNS and CDR2 SASEGT. There are 13 residues in the CDR3. V was clipped by 2 bases and J by 8 bases, with 12 bases between them. CDR3 nucleotide sequence: TGTGCCAGCAGTGAAATCGGGATAGAGGGCTACACCTTC. It encodes CASSEIGIEGYTF.

This clone was seen a handful of times. The rearrangement links TRBV27 to TRBJ2-7; 9 bases agree with TRBD1. The V gene end was trimmed by 2 bases and the J gene end by 5 bases; junction bases not matched to a gene: 10. CDR3 size: 16 residues. The germline CDR1 and CDR2 sequences are MNHEY and SMNVEV (reference sequence). The CDR3 sequence: CASSLMWGTGSDEQYF. DNA for the CDR3: TGTGCCAGCAGTTTAATGTGGGGGACAGGGTCCGACGAGCAGTACTTC.

The chain's CDR3 is CASSQSDRNYNEQFF. The CDR3 DNA sequence: TGCGCCAGCAGCCAATCGGACAGAAATTACAATGAGCAGTTCTTC. The rearrangement links TRBV4-3 to TRBJ2-1; a weak D match, TRBD1 (6 bases). Trimming left V 2 bases short and J 4 bases short, with 12 bases between. CDR3 length: 15 residues. Germline CDR1 is LGHNA and CDR2 is YSLEER.

The CDR3: CASSFETAVGAEAFF. The CDR3, as DNA: TGTGCCAGCAGTTTCGAAACGGCGGTAGGTGCTGAAGCTTTCTTT. The J gene is TRBJ1-1, the V gene TRBV27; D is unresolved. The V gene's germline CDR1 is MNHEY and CDR2 SMNVEV (reference sequence). V gave up 3 bases and J gave up 6 bases, with 17 bases separating them. This CDR3 region has 15 residues.

This chain links TRBV7-2 with TRBJ2-1, with 13 bases that match TRBD2. V shed 5 bases and J 9 bases; nucleotides not matched to a gene: 10. The CDR3 is made up of 16 amino acids. The germline CDR1 and CDR2 sequences are SGHTA and FQGNSA. CDR3 nucleotides: TGTGCCAGCAGCACTCATACTAGCGGGGGGGCGGCTGAGCAGTTCTTC. It specifies CASSTHTSGGAAEQFF.

The rearrangement uses TRBV5-1 and TRBJ2-7; no reliable D call. V shed 0 bases and J shed 2 bases, with 9 bases lying between them. Looked up from germline, CDR1 is SGHRS and CDR2 is YFSETQ. This CDR3 contains 14 residues. The CDR3 loop reads CASSLVGAPYEQYF. For the CDR3, the DNA is TGCGCCAGCAGCTTGGTTGGAGCACCCTACGAGCAGTACTTC.

Here the CDR3 DNA reads TGTGCCAGCAGACTCACCGGGACTAGCGGTTACAATGAGCAGTTCTTC. This translates into CASRLTGTSGYNEQFF. The rearrangement uses TRBV13 and TRBJ2-1; 11 bases line up with TRBD2. From germline, CDR1 is PRHDT and CDR2 FYEKMQ (reference sequence). After removal of 6 bases from V and 4 bases from J, the junction contained 8 bases not matched to a gene. The CDR3 is 16 residues long. The complete variable domain, with remaining parts taken from reference TRBV13 and TRBJ2-1, reads AAGVIQSPRHLIKEKRETATLKCYPIPRHDTVYWYQQGPGQDPQFLISFYEKMQSDKGSIPDRFSAQQFSDYHSELNMSSLELGDSALYFCASRLTGTSGYNEQFFGPGTRLTVL.

V gene TRBV6-4 combines with J gene TRBJ1-2; D is perhaps TRBD1 (5 bases). Germline CDR1 and CDR2: MRHNA and SNTAGT. Trimming took off 5 bases at V and 0 bases at J, with 7 bases between the two ends. This CDR3 is 13 amino acids long. The CDR3 DNA reads TGTGCCAGCAGTCGGGGGACTAACTATGGCTACACCTTC. Residues: CASSRGTNYGYTF.

The chain employs TRBV15 and TRBJ1-3; D remains unclear. Trimming pared 0 bases from V and 4 bases from J, leaving 16 bases between. Germline V gene lookup returns CDR1 LNHNV and CDR2 YYDKDF (reference sequence). This CDR3 contains 17 residues. The DNA of the CDR3 is TGTGCCACCAGCAGAGACCTAGGTAAACGAACCGGAAACACCATATATTTT. Its translation is CATSRDLGKRTGNTIYF.